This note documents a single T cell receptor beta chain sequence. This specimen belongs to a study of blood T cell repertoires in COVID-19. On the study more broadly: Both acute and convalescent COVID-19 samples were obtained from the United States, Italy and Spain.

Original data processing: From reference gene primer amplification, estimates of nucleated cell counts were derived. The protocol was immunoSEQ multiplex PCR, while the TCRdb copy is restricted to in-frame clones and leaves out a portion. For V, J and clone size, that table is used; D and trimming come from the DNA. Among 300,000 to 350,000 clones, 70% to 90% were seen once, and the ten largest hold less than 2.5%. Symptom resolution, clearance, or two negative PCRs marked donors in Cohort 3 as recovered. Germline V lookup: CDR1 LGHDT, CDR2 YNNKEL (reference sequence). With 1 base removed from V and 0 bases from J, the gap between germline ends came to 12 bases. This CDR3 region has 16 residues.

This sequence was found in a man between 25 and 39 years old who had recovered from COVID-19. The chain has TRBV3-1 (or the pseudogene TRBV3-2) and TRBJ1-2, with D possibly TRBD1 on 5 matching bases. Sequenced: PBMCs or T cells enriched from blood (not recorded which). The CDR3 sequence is CASSQGGGAANYGYTF. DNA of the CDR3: TGTGCCAGCAGCCAAGGGGGAGGGGCTGCTAACTATGGCTACACCTTC.